This TCR beta chain was captured by sequencing in a study of human T cells and chemical hapten exposure. Authors' methods: Samples had a median of around 96,000 TCRs, ranging roughly 20,000 to 750,000. TCRdb re-called the RACE reads with MiXCR, one entry per CDR3 protein. The V and J calls and clone size come from TCRdb's table, not from the authors' own analysis. This table has about 57,000 distinct CDR3 sequences, around 9.3% appearing once. This clonotype has a count of ten or more. Its cognate antigen is unknown. Time point denoted: patch test 1, 2 weeks after DPC sensitization. Stated treatment: therapeutic diphenylcyclopropenone sensitization with weekly scalp DPC. Whole-study findings and limits: Relative to control repertoires, expanded TCRs gave rise to significantly more large CDR3 similarity clusters.

The germline gives CDR1 LGHNT, CDR2 FRNRAP. V dropped 6 bases and J dropped 6 bases, with 14 bases sitting between them. The CDR3 sequence is 13 residues long. The source is a middle-aged woman with alopecia areata. Some clones in this sample may be carry-over from other donors' samples. This chain uses TRBV12-5 with TRBJ1-1; D is possibly TRBD1 (6 bases). This material consisted of whole blood, taken in connection with sensitization to the hapten diphenylcyclopropenone (DPC). The CDR3 here is CASGLQGFPEAFF. The CDR3 region has the DNA TGTGCTAGTGGCTTGCAGGGGTTCCCTGAAGCTTTCTTT.